These T cell receptor beta chains were read from a single sample in a study of T cell repertoires in cytomegalovirus infection. MiXCR was run by TCRdb on the reads, yielding one entry per CDR3 protein. The table lists roughly 200,000 distinct CDR3 sequences, approximately 18% of them singletons, with 20% to 25% in the top ten. The sample consisted of CD8+ T cells from PBMCs. These receptors came from a human donor in good health (CMV status not recorded). Some clones in this sample may be carry-over from other donors' samples. The CDR3 runs from the conserved cysteine through the conserved F or W. A D gene is named only where the DNA matches it firmly. Size tells how often a clone was seen (once, few, many) or the class of an expanded clone, and some rows leave it out.

clone size | D gene | J gene | V gene | CDR3 DNA | CDR3 protein
- | - | TRBJ1-2 | TRBV29-1 | TGCAGCGTTGATTATGCGGAGCGCGCAGCTTCAAACTATGGCTACACCTTC | CSVDYAERAASNYGYTF
few | TRBD2 | TRBJ2-3 | TRBV7-7 | TGTGCCAGCAGCCTCGGACTAGCGGGGGGGAATACGCAGTATTTT | CASSLGLAGGNTQYF
- | TRBD1 | TRBJ2-7 | TRBV5-6 | TGTGCCAGCAGCCGGGGGACAGGCCTCTACGAGCAGTACTTC | CASSRGTGLYEQYF
- | - | TRBJ2-1 | TRBV12-3/TRBV12-4 | TGTGCCAGCAGTTCGGACAGCTCCTACAATGAGCAGTTCTTC | CASSSDSSYNEQFF
- | TRBD2 | TRBJ2-1 | TRBV2 | TGTGCCAGCAGGACCGGGACTAGCGTCTACAATGAGCAGTTCTTC | CASRTGTSVYNEQFF
few | TRBD1 | TRBJ1-6 | TRBV6-2/TRBV6-3 | TGTGCCAGCATCGGACAGGGCGGGAATTCACCCCTCCACTTT | CASIGQGGNSPLHF
- | - | TRBJ2-5 | TRBV11-2 | TGTGCCAGCAGCTCAAGGTGGAGGGTCCAAGAGACCCAGTACTTC | CASSSRWRVQETQYF
few | TRBD1 | TRBJ1-1 | TRBV5-1 | TGCGCCAGCAGCCCCCGGGACAGCTCTAGAACAAGGGTGGCGGAGAACACTGAAGCTTTCTTT | CASSPRDSSRTRVAENTEAFF
few | TRBD1 | TRBJ1-1 | TRBV12-3/TRBV12-4 | TGTGCCAGCAGTCCGGGGACAGAGAACACTGAAGCTTTCTTT | CASSPGTENTEAFF
few | TRBD1 | TRBJ1-1 | TRBV7-9 | TGTGCCAGCAGCTCCCGACGCCGAACAGGGGGCGAATCCACTGAAGCTTTCTTT | CASSSRRRTGGESTEAFF
few | TRBD2 | TRBJ2-3 | TRBV28 | TGTGCCAGCAGCATCTCTAGCGGAGGGACAGATACGCAGTATTTT | CASSISSGGTDTQYF
- | - | TRBJ1-6 | TRBV20-1 | TGCAGTGCCAGTCCTACAGAAGAGGTACCGACCCTCCACTTT | CSASPTEEVPTLHF
few | - | TRBJ2-3 | TRBV10-3 | TGTGCCATCAGTGACCACACAGATACGCAGTATTTT | CAISDHTDTQYF
- | - | TRBJ2-7 | TRBV7-9 | TGTGCCAGCAGCTTAAAAGGGATCGAGCAGTACTTC | CASSLKGIEQYF
- | - | TRBJ2-1 | TRBV4-2 | TGTGCCAGCAGCCGAGGGGTGAATGAGCAGTTCTTC | CASSRGVNEQFF
- | - | TRBJ2-7 | TRBV28 | TGCGCCAGCGAGGGAGGGGGTCTCTACGAGCAGTACTTC | CASEGGGLYEQYF
few | - | TRBJ2-1 | TRBV12-3/TRBV12-4 | TGTGCCAGCAGCCTGACTTTCTACGAGCAGTTCTTC | CASSLTFYEQFF
- | - | TRBJ2-1 | TRBV5-1 | TGCGCCAGCAGCTTGGGGCCCCAAATCGGTGAGCAGTTCTTC | CASSLGPQIGEQFF
many | - | TRBJ1-1 | TRBV7-2 | TGTGCCAGCAGCTTAGTACGCAGAGGCGGCACTGAAGCTTTCTTT | CASSLVRRGGTEAFF
- | - | TRBJ2-7 | TRBV15 | TGTGCCACCAGCAGGGCCCCGGGGTTCTACGAGCAGTACTTC | CATSRAPGFYEQYF
- | - | TRBJ2-1 | TRBV6-6 | TGTGCCAGCAGCGGACGAGAGCAGTTCTTC | CASSGREQFF
few | - | TRBJ2-5 | TRBV14 | TGTGCCAGCAGCCCAGAAGCTATAGGGCAACAAGAGACCCAGTACTTC | CASSPEAIGQQETQYF
few | - | TRBJ1-2 | TRBV28 | TGTGCCAGCAGTTTTGTAGGGGACTATGGCTACACCTTC | CASSFVGDYGYTF
few | - | TRBJ2-5 | TRBV20-1 | TGCAGTGCTAGAGATCCAGAGGAGACGACCCAGTACTTC | CSARDPEETTQYF
many | - | TRBJ2-3 | TRBV7-8 | TGTGCCAGCAGCTTAGTCGGGGGGCAGGGAGATACGCAGTATTTT | CASSLVGGQGDTQYF
many | - | TRBJ1-2 | TRBV5-4 | TGTGCCAGCAGCTTGTCGGGCTCCAACTATGGCTACACCTTC | CASSLSGSNYGYTF
few | - | TRBJ1-1 | TRBV6-5 | TGTGCCAGCAGTTACTCGGAGGGCTCAGGTGAAGCTTTCTTT | CASSYSEGSGEAFF
- | - | TRBJ2-1 | TRBV3-1 | TGTGCCAGCAGCCAAGAAAGGACTTTCAATGAGCAGTTCTTC | CASSQERTFNEQFF
- | - | TRBJ2-7 | TRBV28 | TGTGCCAGCAGTTGGGACCTCCGGACCGAGCAGTACTTC | CASSWDLRTEQYF
many | TRBD2 | TRBJ2-7 | TRBV7-3 | TGTGCCAGCAGCCTAGAGGCTAGCGGTACCTACGAGCAGTACTTC | CASSLEASGTYEQYF
few | TRBD2 | TRBJ2-3 | TRBV27 | TGTGCCAGCAGTCCTAGCGGAGTCACAGATACGCAGTATTTT | CASSPSGVTDTQYF
- | TRBD1 | TRBJ1-2 | TRBV7-2 | TGTGCCAGCAGCCTAACGGACAGGGCCCGAGCTAACTATGGCTACACCTTC | CASSLTDRARANYGYTF
- | TRBD1 | TRBJ2-7 | TRBV6-2/TRBV6-3 | TGTGCCAGCACCCCACGACAGGGGCTGGGTTTCTCCTACGAGCAGTACTTC | CASTPRQGLGFSYEQYF
many | TRBD1 | TRBJ2-7 | TRBV4-1 | TGCGCCAGCAGCCAAGGTGGGACAGGGGAGAATCCCTACGAGCAGTACTTC | CASSQGGTGENPYEQYF
many | TRBD1 | TRBJ1-1 | TRBV7-2 | TGTGCCAGCAGCTACCGGACAGGGAACACTGAAGCTTTCTTT | CASSYRTGNTEAFF
- | TRBD1 | TRBJ1-4 | TRBV4-2 | TGTGCCAGCAGCCCACGGGACAGAAGTAGCGAAAAACTGTTTTTT | CASSPRDRSSEKLFF
- | - | TRBJ1-1 | TRBV12-3/TRBV12-4 | TGTGCCAGCAGTCCCTCGAACACTGAAGCTTTCTTT | CASSPSNTEAFF
- | TRBD1 | TRBJ2-1 | TRBV6-2/TRBV6-3 | TGTGCCAGCAGTTATCACGACAGGGCTGAGCAGTTCTTC | CASSYHDRAEQFF
once | - | TRBJ1-1 | TRBV5-6 | TGTGCCAGCAGCCTCAGGGTCGCTGAAGCTTTCTTT | CASSLRVAEAFF
few | - | TRBJ2-7 | TRBV20-1 | TGCAGTGCTAGAGATCGCCAGGCATCTTACGAGCAGTACTTC | CSARDRQASYEQYF
- | - | TRBJ1-5 | TRBV7-8 | TGTGCCAGCAGCCCATTGGGGACACTTAATCAGCCCCAGCATTTT | CASSPLGTLNQPQHF
- | TRBD2 | TRBJ2-7 | TRBV9 | TGTGCCAGCAGCGGCGGGGGGCAAACCGAGCAGTACTTC | CASSGGGQTEQYF
- | - | TRBJ2-3 | TRBV2 | TGTGCCAGCAGTGAAGCTGTCGGCGTCTACACAGATACGCAGTATTTT | CASSEAVGVYTDTQYF
- | - | TRBJ2-3 | TRBV5-1 | TGCGCCAGCAGCTTGGAACCCATCACAGATACGCAGTATTTT | CASSLEPITDTQYF
- | - | TRBJ2-3 | TRBV7-9 | TGTGCCAGCAGCTTTCGGGACCCCTGGGCCAGAGGCACAGATACGCAGTATTTT | CASSFRDPWARGTDTQYF
- | TRBD2 | TRBJ2-1 | TRBV11-2 | TGTGCCAGCAGCTCGAGTACTAGCGGGGGGAACTCCTACAATGAGCAGTTCTTC | CASSSSTSGGNSYNEQFF
few | TRBD2 | TRBJ2-1 | TRBV20-1 | TGCAGTAACTTTAGGGAGCGGGGGTACAATGAGCAGTTCTTC | CSNFRERGYNEQFF
- | TRBD1 | TRBJ1-5 | TRBV20-1 | TGCAGTGCTAGCCAGGGGGGGCCTTATAGCAATCAGCCCCAGCATTTT | CSASQGGPYSNQPQHF
- | - | TRBJ2-3 | TRBV4-3 | TGCGCCAGCAGCCAAGATCGGCAGGGCTTGGGCACAGATACGCAGTATTTT | CASSQDRQGLGTDTQYF
many | TRBD2 | TRBJ2-1 | TRBV7-2 | TGTGCCAGCAGCTTAGAACTAGCGGGGGGGCCATACAATGAGCAGTTCTTC | CASSLELAGGPYNEQFF
- | - | TRBJ2-7 | TRBV2 | TGTGCCAGCAGTGAAGAGGGGGGTGTCGAGCAGTACTTC | CASSEEGGVEQYF
many | - | TRBJ1-2 | TRBV7-2 | TGTGCCAGCAGCCGCGCTCGGACCGAAGTTAACTATGGCTACACCTTC | CASSRARTEVNYGYTF
once | TRBD2 | TRBJ2-1 | TRBV4-1 | TGCGCCAGCAGCCCTGGACTAGCGGGGATATACAATGAGCAGTTCTTC | CASSPGLAGIYNEQFF
few | TRBD1 | TRBJ1-3 | TRBV29-1 | TGCAGCGTCCAACAGGGGACCGGAAACACCATATATTTT | CSVQQGTGNTIYF
few | - | TRBJ2-5 | TRBV5-6 | TGTGCCAGCAGCTTGACCGGGTACCAAGAGACCCAGTACTTC | CASSLTGYQETQYF
- | TRBD2 | TRBJ2-3 | TRBV29-1 | TGCAGCGTTGATGACCCTAGCGGGGGGGCCCACGATACGCAGTATTTT | CSVDDPSGGAHDTQYF
- | - | TRBJ1-2 | TRBV5-6 | TGTGCCAGCAGTTCCGGGCCAGGGTATGGCTACACCTTC | CASSSGPGYGYTF